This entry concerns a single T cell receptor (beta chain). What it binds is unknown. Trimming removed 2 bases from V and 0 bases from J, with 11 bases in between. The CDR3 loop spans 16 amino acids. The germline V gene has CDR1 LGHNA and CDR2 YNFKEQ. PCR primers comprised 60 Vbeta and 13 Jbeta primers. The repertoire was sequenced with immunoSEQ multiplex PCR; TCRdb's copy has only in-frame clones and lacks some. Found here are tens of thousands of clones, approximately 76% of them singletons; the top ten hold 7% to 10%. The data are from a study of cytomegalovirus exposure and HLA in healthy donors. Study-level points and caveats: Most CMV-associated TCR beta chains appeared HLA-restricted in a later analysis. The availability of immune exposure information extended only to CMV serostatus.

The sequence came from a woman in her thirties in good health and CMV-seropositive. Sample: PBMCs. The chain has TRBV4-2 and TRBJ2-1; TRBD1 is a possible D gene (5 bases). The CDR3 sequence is CASSQWQGSSYNEQFF. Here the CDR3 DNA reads TGTGCCAGCAGCCAATGGCAGGGCAGCTCCTACAATGAGCAGTTCTTC.